Listed here are 15 T cell receptor beta chains from one sample, sequenced in a study of blood T cell repertoires in COVID-19. The assay was immunoSEQ multiplex PCR, and TCRdb's table has in-frame clones only and misses some. The sample yields some 250,000 clones, approximately 83% seen once. The sequenced sample consisted of PBMCs or T cells enriched from blood (not recorded which). The receptors here all came from a woman aged 35 to 49 with acute COVID-19.

The CDR3 sequence is CATSRAGGEETQYF. CDR3 in DNA: TGTGCCACCAGCAGAGCAGGAGGAGAAGAGACCCAGTACTTC. V gene TRBV15 combines with J gene TRBJ2-5; weak D call: TRBD2 (5 bases). The CDR3 extends over 14 amino acids. Trimming left V 1 base short and J 3 bases short, with 9 bases between. CDR1 and CDR2 from the germline V gene are LNHNV and YYDKDF (reference sequence).

The chain is built from TRBV6-5 and TRBJ1-1; D possibly corresponds to TRBD1 (5 bases). The CDR3 is made up of 15 amino acids. With 2 bases removed from V and 1 base from J, the gap between germline ends came to 11 bases. Germline V lookup: CDR1 MNHEY, CDR2 SVGAGI. The CDR3 reads CASSYAAGSNTEAFF. CDR3 nucleotide sequence: TGTGCCAGCAGTTACGCCGCAGGGTCGAACACTGAAGCTTTCTTT.

The chain employs TRBV29-1 and TRBJ2-1, with TRBD1 matching over 9 bases. This CDR3 is built from 13 residues. V was clipped by 3 bases and J by 6 bases; unmatched bases: 3. CDR1 and CDR2 (germline): SQVTM, ANQGSEA. CDR3 amino acids: CSVDRTGVNEQFF. CDR3 coding DNA: TGCAGCGTTGACCGGACAGGGGTCAATGAGCAGTTCTTC.

The chain links TRBV7-2 to TRBJ2-7; 8 positions match TRBD2. The germline gives CDR1 SGHTA, CDR2 FQGNSA. J lost 0 bases, V lost 5 bases, and 6 bases had no gene match. CDR3 size: 15 residues. The CDR3 DNA reads TGTGCCAGCAGCAAGACCGGGACTAGCTCCTACGAGCAGTACTTC. Protein product: CASSKTGTSSYEQYF.

The rearrangement links TRBV5-1 to TRBJ2-7, with TRBD2 as a possible D gene (6 bases). Germline-derived CDR1 and CDR2 are SGHRS and YFSETQ. Trimming pared 4 bases from V and 2 bases from J, leaving 16 bases between. The CDR3 runs to 15 residues. CDR3 sequence reads: CASSQAASATYEQYF. The CDR3 DNA is TGCGCCAGCAGCCAAGCGGCTAGCGCGACCTACGAGCAGTACTTC.

The gene calls are TRBV27 and TRBJ2-1; 9 bases are a match to TRBD1. The CDR3 is 14 amino acids. With V trimmed by 9 bases and J by 6 bases, 9 bases remained unmatched. The V gene's germline CDR1 is MNHEY and CDR2 SMNVEV (reference sequence). The CDR3: CASHRGRGVNEQFF. For the CDR3, the DNA is TGTGCCAGTCACAGGGGGCGCGGGGTCAATGAGCAGTTCTTC.

V is TRBV23-1 and J is TRBJ2-5; TRBD2 aligns across 13 bases. TRBV23-1 is noted as an ORF with a role that remains uncertain. The CDR3 is made up of 14 amino acids. Trimming cost V 8 bases and J 5 bases; bases outside gene matches: 5. This CDR3 is CASRVTSGRETQYF. In nucleotides, the CDR3 is TGCGCCAGCCGAGTGACTAGCGGGAGGGAGACCCAGTACTTC.

The CDR3 here is CASSDISGSFYEQYF. In nucleotides, the CDR3 is TGTGCCAGCAGTGATATTAGCGGGAGTTTCTACGAGCAGTACTTC. The genes are TRBV2 and TRBJ2-7, with 9 bases identical to TRBD2. The trim removed 3 bases at V and 3 bases at J, leaving 6 bases unmatched. CDR1 is SNHLY, CDR2 FYNNEI, per germline. This CDR3 contains 15 residues.

J is TRBJ2-1 and V is TRBV5-1; D is possibly TRBD1 (6 bases). The CDR3 has 11 amino acids. The V end was cut by 5 bases, the J end by 9 bases, with 9 bases between. Germline CDR1 is SGHRS and CDR2 is YFSETQ. This CDR3 is CASRQGAEQFF. DNA of the CDR3: TGCGCCAGCAGACAGGGCGCTGAGCAGTTCTTC.

The chain links TRBV2 to TRBJ2-7; a weak D match, TRBD2 (6 bases). The germline V and J ends were trimmed by 0 bases and 2 bases, with 20 bases remaining between them. The CDR3 spans 18 residues. The germline CDR1 and CDR2 sequences are SNHLY and FYNNEI. The CDR3 DNA is TGTGCCAGCAGTGAAGCGCCCACCCGACTAGATTTTCCCTACGAGCAGTACTTC. Its translation: CASSEAPTRLDFPYEQYF.

V and J are TRBV19 and TRBJ2-1; 12 positions match TRBD2. This CDR3 has 16 amino acids. In germline, CDR1 is LNHDA, CDR2 SQIVND (reference sequence). With 5 bases clipped from V and 7 bases from J, the junction kept 9 bases outside the gene matches. This CDR3 is CASSQRLAGDVNEQFF. DNA of the CDR3: TGTGCCAGTAGTCAAAGACTAGCGGGAGATGTAAATGAGCAGTTCTTC.

The rearrangement uses TRBV6-5 and TRBJ2-1, with TRBD1 matching 10 bases. The CDR3 spans 15 residues. J gave up 8 bases and V 6 bases, and 10 bases lay outside the gene matches. Looked up from germline, CDR1 is MNHEY and CDR2 is SVGAGI. This CDR3 is CASRTPDRGIHEQFF. In DNA form, the CDR3 reads TGTGCCAGCAGGACCCCGGACAGGGGGATTCATGAGCAGTTCTTC.

This chain uses TRBV6-5 with TRBJ2-7, with D unresolved. Germline CDR1 MNHEY, CDR2 SVGAGI. The CDR3 spans 13 residues. V shed 10 bases and J shed 2 bases, with 15 bases lying between them. CDR3 coding DNA: TGTGCCACCCAGCGCGACGCTGCCTACGAGCAGTACTTC. It encodes CATQRDAAYEQYF.

In its sample, this clone was seen a few times. The V gene is TRBV2, the J gene TRBJ1-5; TRBD1 matches 7 bases. This CDR3 is 14 amino acids long. V trimming: 4 bases; J trimming: 6 bases; junction bases outside the gene matches: 6. Germline V gene data show CDR1 as SNHLY and CDR2 as FYNNEI. CDR3 nucleotide sequence: TGTGCCAGCAGTGCCCTCGACAGGGCTCAGCCCCAGCATTTT. This translates into CASSALDRAQPQHF. The full variable domain, completed using reference TRBV2 and TRBJ1-5, is EPEVTQTPSHQVTQMGQEVILRCVPISNHLYFYWYRQILGQKVEFLVSFYNNEISEKSEIFDDQFSVERPDGSNFTLKIRSTKLEDSAMYFCASSALDRAQPQHFGDGTRLSIL.

This chain joins TRBV5-4 and TRBJ2-1; a weak D match, TRBD2 (6 bases). With 0 bases removed from V and 1 base from J, the gap between germline ends came to 14 bases. The CDR3 length is 17 residues. Germline CDR1 and CDR2: SGHNT and YYREEE (reference sequence). The CDR3 region is CASSLARRALSYNEQFF. As DNA, the CDR3 is TGTGCCAGCAGCTTGGCCCGGAGGGCGCTTTCCTACAATGAGCAGTTCTTC.